Presented here are 10 T cell receptor beta chains from one specimen sequenced in a study of blood T cell repertoires in COVID-19. Clones were sequenced by immunoSEQ multiplex PCR, and TCRdb holds only the in-frame ones, with some missing. The sample includes about 74,000 clones, more than 70% seen only once; the top ten take roughly 2.7%. The sequencing sample was made of peripheral blood. These receptors originate from a man in his sixties or seventies with active or convalescent COVID-19.

The chain couples TRBV2 to TRBJ1-2; 7 bases align to TRBD1. The trim removed 6 bases at V and 6 bases at J, leaving 4 bases unmatched. Per the germline V gene, CDR1 is SNHLY and CDR2 is FYNNEI. There are 12 residues in the CDR3. The CDR3 DNA follows: TGTGCCAGCAGCCTGACAGGGAATGGCTACACCTTC. Residues: CASSLTGNGYTF. The full variable domain, with the rest looked up from reference TRBV2 and TRBJ1-2, is EPEVTQTPSHQVTQMGQEVILRCVPISNHLYFYWYRQILGQKVEFLVSFYNNEISEKSEIFDDQFSVERPDGSNFTLKIRSTKLEDSAMYFCASSLTGNGYTFGSGTRLTVV.

This clone showed up just a few times. This chain uses TRBV18 with TRBJ1-6; 7 bases line up with TRBD1. The CDR3 covers 15 residues. Looked up from germline, CDR1 is KGHSH and CDR2 is LQKENI. Unmatched junction bases numbered 5, after V lost 3 bases and J lost 6 bases. The CDR3 sequence is CASSPRQGTNSPLHF. Here the CDR3 DNA reads TGTGCCAGCTCACCCAGACAGGGTACTAATTCACCCCTCCACTTT.

The chain recombines TRBV6-5 with TRBJ2-5; D not resolved. Germline CDR1 MNHEY, CDR2 SVGAGI. The CDR3 covers 14 residues. V lost 5 bases, J lost 2 bases, and 12 bases lay in between. DNA of the CDR3: TGTGCCAGCAGTCCCTGGGCCCAGCAAGAGACCCAGTACTTC. This sequence encodes CASSPWAQQETQYF.

V usage is TRBV6-5 and J usage is TRBJ2-3; TRBD1 matches at 8 bases. There are 16 residues in the CDR3. J gave up 6 bases and V 2 bases, and 10 bases lay outside the gene matches. CDR1 and CDR2 (germline): MNHEY, SVGAGI. CDR3 DNA: TGTGCCAGCAGTTACGACAGGGGTCCACTGATTGATACGCAGTATTTT. It specifies CASSYDRGPLIDTQYF.

The rearrangement uses TRBV7-2 and TRBJ2-5, with D maybe TRBD2 (6 bases). The germline V gene encodes CDR1 SGHTA and CDR2 FQGNSA. Trimming pared 5 bases from V and 1 base from J, leaving 8 bases between. The length of the CDR3 is 13 residues. The DNA of the CDR3 is TGTGCCAGCAGCCGGGGGACCCAAGAGACCCAGTACTTC. Its protein product is CASSRGTQETQYF.

This sequence joins TRBV5-1 and TRBJ2-2; 9 bases agree with TRBD1. The CDR3 runs to 16 residues. The germline V gene has CDR1 SGHRS and CDR2 YFSETQ. V gave up 4 bases and J gave up 4 bases; unmatched junction bases: 8. DNA of the CDR3: TGCGCCAGCAGCGGGACAGGGATGGTCGGCACCGGGGAGCTGTTTTTT. Translation: CASSGTGMVGTGELFF.

This chain joins TRBV6-5 and TRBJ2-7, with TRBD2 matching over 8 bases. V was pared by 7 bases and J by 1 base, with 6 bases of the junction left unmatched. Germline lookup yields CDR1 MNHEY and CDR2 SVGAGI. The CDR3 contains 14 residues. CDR3 sequence (DNA): TGTGCCAGCACCCTCCGGGGGGGTTCCTACGAGCAGTACTTC. Encoded protein: CASTLRGGSYEQYF.

The sample holds one count of this clone. The chain joins TRBV12-3 or TRBV12-4 to TRBJ1-1, with D unresolved. The CDR3 covers 12 residues. V lost 0 bases and J 8 bases, leaving 7 bases between the germline ends. CDR3: CASSLAGEEAFF. CDR3 nucleotides: TGTGCCAGCAGTTTAGCGGGAGAAGAAGCTTTCTTT.

CDR3 residues: CASSLGQGGSTDTQYF. Written as DNA, the CDR3 is TGCGCCAGCAGCTTGGGACAGGGTGGAAGCACAGATACGCAGTATTTT. The gene calls are TRBV5-1 and TRBJ2-3; 7 bases match TRBD1. The germline CDR1 and CDR2 sequences are SGHRS and YFSETQ. J lost 0 bases, V lost 0 bases, and 4 bases had no gene match. This CDR3 contains 16 residues. The full variable domain, its missing parts supplied by reference TRBV5-1 and TRBJ2-3, is KAGVTQTPRYLIKTRGQQVTLSCSPISGHRSVSWYQQTPGQGLQFLFEYFSETQRNKGNFPGRFSGRQFSNSRSEMNVSTLELGDSALYLCASSLGQGGSTDTQYFGPGTRLTVL.

This clone was detected once. This chain joins TRBV30 and TRBJ1-2; TRBD1 is a possible D gene (5 bases). V was shortened by 4 bases and J by 3 bases, with 12 bases between the two germline ends. Germline V gene data show CDR1 as GTSNPN and CDR2 as SVGIG (reference sequence). The CDR3 consists of 13 residues. The CDR3 DNA sequence: TGTGCCTGGACACGGGGGAGGGACTATGGCTACACCTTC. It translates to CAWTRGRDYGYTF.